The TCR beta chain described here comes from a study of blood T cell repertoires in COVID-19. The CDR3 spans 17 residues. V lost 4 bases to trimming and J lost 2 bases, with 19 bases between them. Germline loops: CDR1 SGHDT, CDR2 YYEEEE. The authors' processing: Amplification of reference gene primers provided the estimated nucleated cell counts. The assay was immunoSEQ multiplex PCR, and TCRdb's table has in-frame clones only and misses some. V, J and clone size are taken as reported in that table, and D and trimming were inferred from the DNA itself. The profile shows about 130,000 clones, roughly nine tenths of them singletons.

The sequence was obtained from a man between 60 and 75 years old with COVID-19, enrolled during active disease. The chain couples TRBV5-6 to TRBJ1-3; perhaps TRBD1 as D (6 bases). Sequenced sample: peripheral blood. CDR3 nucleotides: TGTGCCAGCAGCCCCACGATCGTCCGACAGGCTGGAAACACCATATATTTT. This sequence encodes CASSPTIVRQAGNTIYF.